This TCR beta chain stems from a study of control samples from healthy donors and cancer patients. Many counts were recorded for this clone. Different DNA sequences within this sample yield the same CDR3. Only in-frame clones appear in the TCRdb table, and some are missing; sequencing was by immunoSEQ multiplex PCR. The sample consists of about 44,000 clones, 70% of them appearing once. V lost 0 bases, J lost 3 bases, and 5 bases stayed unmatched. Germline-derived CDR1 and CDR2 are SGHRS and YFSETQ. The CDR3 consists of 16 residues. The sample comprised formalin-fixed, paraffin-embedded tissue. The origin of this receptor is a male donor with melanoma. This chain links TRBV5-1 with TRBJ2-7; 11 bases fit TRBD2. DNA of the CDR3: TGCGCCAGCAGCTTGGCCGGAACTAGCGGGGGCTACGAGCAGTACTTC. The encoded protein is CASSLAGTSGGYEQYF.